This T cell receptor (beta chain) was recovered during a study of blood T cell repertoires in COVID-19. Study background: Acute-phase and convalescent COVID-19 samples originated in the United States, Italy and Spain.

The CDR3 has 14 amino acids. CDR1 and CDR2 from the germline V gene are SGHTA and FQGNSA. V dropped 5 bases and J dropped 0 bases, with 11 bases sitting between them. Authors' processing steps: Nucleated cell number was recorded as an estimate derived from reference gene primer amplification. Generated by immunoSEQ multiplex PCR, the TCRdb table keeps only in-frame clones and is missing some. V and J calls and clone size are given by that table; D and trimming were obtained from the DNA. The table records under 200,000 clones, around 79% of them present only once. This sequence was found in a man aged 60-69 years with active or convalescent COVID-19. Sequenced input: peripheral blood. The chain has TRBV7-2 and TRBJ2-7; D unclear. CDR3 sequence: CASSPAFSSYEQYF. Written as DNA, the CDR3 is TGTGCCAGCAGCCCCGCCTTTAGCTCCTACGAGCAGTACTTC.